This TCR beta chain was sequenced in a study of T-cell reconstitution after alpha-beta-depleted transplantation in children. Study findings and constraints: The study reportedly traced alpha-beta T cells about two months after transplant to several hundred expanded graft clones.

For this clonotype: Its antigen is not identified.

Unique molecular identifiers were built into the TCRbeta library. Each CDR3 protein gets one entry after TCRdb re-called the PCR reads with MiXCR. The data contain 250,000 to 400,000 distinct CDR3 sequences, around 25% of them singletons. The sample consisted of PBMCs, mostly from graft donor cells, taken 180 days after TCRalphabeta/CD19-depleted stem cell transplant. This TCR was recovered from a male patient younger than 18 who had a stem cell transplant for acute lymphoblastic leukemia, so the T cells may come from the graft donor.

The CDR3 coding sequence is TGTGCCACCAGCAGAGGGGTACTAGTCTCAGATACGCAGTATTTT. Translation gives CATSRGVLVSDTQYF. The rearrangement uses TRBV15 and TRBJ2-3; tentative D call: TRBD2 (5 bases). Per germline, CDR1 LNHNV and CDR2 YYDKDF (reference sequence). There are 15 residues in the CDR3. Trimming removed 1 base from V and 4 bases from J, with 12 bases in between.